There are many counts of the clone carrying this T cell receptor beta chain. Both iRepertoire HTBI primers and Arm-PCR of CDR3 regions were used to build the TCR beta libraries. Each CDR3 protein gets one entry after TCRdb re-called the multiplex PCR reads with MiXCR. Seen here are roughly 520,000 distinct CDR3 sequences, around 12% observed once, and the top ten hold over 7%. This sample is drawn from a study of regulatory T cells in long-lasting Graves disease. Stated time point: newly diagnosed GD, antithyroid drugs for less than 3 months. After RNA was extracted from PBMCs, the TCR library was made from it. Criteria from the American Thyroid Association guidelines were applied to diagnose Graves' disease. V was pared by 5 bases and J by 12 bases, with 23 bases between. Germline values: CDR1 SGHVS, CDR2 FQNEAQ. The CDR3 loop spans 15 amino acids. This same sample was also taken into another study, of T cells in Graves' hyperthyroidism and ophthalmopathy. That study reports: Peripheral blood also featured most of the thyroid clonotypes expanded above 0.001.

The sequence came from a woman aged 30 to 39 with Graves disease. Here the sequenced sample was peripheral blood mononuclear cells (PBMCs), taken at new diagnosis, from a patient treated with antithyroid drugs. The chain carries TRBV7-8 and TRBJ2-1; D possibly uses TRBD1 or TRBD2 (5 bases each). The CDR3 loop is CASSGHRGSKVGQFF. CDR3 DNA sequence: TGTGCCAGCAGCGGCCATCGGGGCAGTAAGGTTGGGCAGTTCTTC.